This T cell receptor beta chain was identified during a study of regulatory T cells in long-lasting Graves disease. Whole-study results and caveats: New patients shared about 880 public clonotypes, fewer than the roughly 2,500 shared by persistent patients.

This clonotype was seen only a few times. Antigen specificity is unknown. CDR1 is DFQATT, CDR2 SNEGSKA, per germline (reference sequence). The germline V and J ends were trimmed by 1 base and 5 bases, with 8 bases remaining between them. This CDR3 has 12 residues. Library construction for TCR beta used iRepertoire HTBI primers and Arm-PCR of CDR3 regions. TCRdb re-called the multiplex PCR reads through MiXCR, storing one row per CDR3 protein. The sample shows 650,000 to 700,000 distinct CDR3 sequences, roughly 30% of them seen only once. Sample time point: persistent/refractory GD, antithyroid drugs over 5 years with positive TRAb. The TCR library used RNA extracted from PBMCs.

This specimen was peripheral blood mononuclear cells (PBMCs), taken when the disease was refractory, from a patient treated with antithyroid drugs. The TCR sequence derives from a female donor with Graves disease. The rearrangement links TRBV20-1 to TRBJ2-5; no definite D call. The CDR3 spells CSARGPGETQYF. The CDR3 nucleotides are TGCAGTGCTAGAGGCCCTGGGGAGACCCAGTACTTC.